This TCR beta chain was sequenced during a study of OX40 agonist ivuxolimab in advanced cancers. Regarding the complete study: Ivuxolimab, which targeted the costimulatory receptor OX40 (CD134), was an agonistic, fully human IgG2 monoclonal antibody. Partial responses were achieved by three dose-escalation patients, of whom one had hepatocellular carcinoma and two had cutaneous melanoma. Prior anti-PD-1, anti-PD-L1 or anti-CTLA-4 therapy was permitted, and approximately 40% of dose-escalation patients had received checkpoint inhibitors. In the dose-escalation cohort, around four fifths of patients were male, and the mean age was approximately 55 years, with a range of about 23 to 85. The paper describes the monotherapy dose-escalation part (N of about 50 patients) of the phase I trial of ivuxolimab. Intravenous ivuxolimab was administered to patients every 2 weeks at six dose levels: 0.01, 0.1, 0.3, 1.5, 3 and 10 mg/kg. Of the roughly 51 patients in dose escalation, about 20 had hepatocellular carcinoma, about 15 had melanoma, 9 had renal cell carcinoma and 9 had head and neck cancer. The point of sequencing TCRbeta in the periphery was to test whether ivuxolimab changed TCR sequence diversity and drove clonal T-cell expansion. The research as a whole found: Antigen specificity was not determined for the clonally expanded peripheral T cells. At doses from 0.1 to 3.0 mg/kg, clonal expansion was seen in both CD4+ and CD8+ blood T cells between baseline and week 6. On average, CD8+ T cells showed more expanded clones than CD4+ T cells after ivuxolimab. Low levels of normalized T-cell clonal expansion were also shown by some nonresponding patients. In the 0.1-3.0 mg/kg groups, partial responders were among the patients with the lowest normalized peripheral clonal expansion, particularly in CD8+ T cells.

In the germline V gene, CDR1 corresponds to SGHDT and CDR2 to YYEEEE. The CDR3 runs 15 residues from the cysteine to the phenylalanine. Just the 45-base CDR3 DNA is kept, in frame starting at base 1. Cut back by 1 base and 5 bases, the V and J ends lie 15 bases apart. Genomic DNA was isolated from the sorted cells so that the TCRbeta CDR3 region could be sequenced. The immunoSEQ Assay was used to sequence the TCRbeta CDR3 regions. The immuneACCESS repertoire file appears here via TCRdb, limited to in-frame rearrangements. These files lack a portion of the clones; in checked studies, under half of the deficit traces to unresolved V genes, and the cause of the others is not known. The sample contains about 61,000 clones, approximately 86% of them found a single time. The ten largest clonotypes hold around 1.2% of the sample. Comments on this clone: Its antigen is unknown. No base-level quality is on record; no much larger clone is a single base apart.

Patients with a history of autoimmune disease or receiving systemic immunosuppression were excluded from the trial. Peripheral blood for TCR sequencing was collected from all dose cohorts at baseline, on cycle 4 day 1, and on cycle 7 day 1. The samples were taken from a phase I, first-in-human, multicenter, open-label dose-escalation trial of ivuxolimab. Adults with locally advanced or metastatic head and neck squamous cell, hepatocellular, melanoma or renal cell carcinoma were enrolled in the trial. Before TCR sequencing, CD4+ and CD8+ T cells were separately sorted from peripheral blood. Here the sequenced sample was CD4+ or CD8+ T cells sorted from blood, taken in a trial of the OX40 agonist ivuxolimab. This receptor chain uses TRBV5-6 and TRBJ1-1; D gene: possibly TRBD1, on 6 matching bases. This sequence originates from an adult with an advanced solid tumor such as melanoma, head and neck, liver or kidney cancer. This receptor carries the CDR3 CASSLYPGAGTEAFF. The DNA sequence reads TGTGCCAGCAGCTTGTATCCGGGGGCAGGGACTGAAGCTTTCTTT.